This T cell receptor beta chain was obtained from a study of vaccination effects on CD4 cells after COVID-19. The overall study: Following the second dose by a median of 72 days, the post-vaccine samples were obtained.

Sequencing followed a ViraFEST assay step that expanded antigen-specific CD4+ T cells with viral peptide pools. Isolating CD4+ T cells followed approximately 9 days of culture. Subjects were given two BNT162b2 or mRNA-1273 vaccine doses. In culture with approximately 10 IU/ml IL-2 and around 10 ug/ml peptides, PBMC were grown at some 2 million per well. Half-medium exchanges with IL-2 medium took place on days 3 and 7. Germline trimming cut 3 bases from V and 1 base from J; bases unmatched to any gene: 9. This CDR3 comprises 17 residues. CDR1 WSHSY and CDR2 SAAADI come from the germline V gene. A word on this clone: Antigen specificity is unknown.

Sequenced by immunoSEQ multiplex PCR; TCRdb stores in-frame clones only, minus some. The sample includes approximately 74,000 clones, 60% to 85% of them seen just once. Sequencing was performed on CD4+ T cells from PBMCs cultured with HCoV-OC43 spike peptides, taken after COVID-19 vaccination. The sample's subset: HCoV-OC43 spike overlapping peptide pool stimulation. The chain combines TRBV10-2 with TRBJ1-5; 7 positions match TRBD1. The source of this sequence is a human donor who received a COVID-19 vaccine. The DNA for the CDR3 is TGCGCCAGCAGTGACCCGGGGAGACAGGGAAGCAATCAGCCCCAGCATTTT. Translating it yields CASSDPGRQGSNQPQHF.